A single sample gave rise to the 8 T cell receptor beta chains below, sequenced in a study of cytomegalovirus exposure and HLA in healthy donors. Primers for the PCR totalled 60 Vbeta and 13 Jbeta. Using immunoSEQ multiplex PCR, the repertoire was profiled, and TCRdb retains in-frame clones only, with some absent. The sample has about 120,000 clones; over 60% are singletons. The sample taken for sequencing was PBMCs. These receptors came from a woman under 30 in good health and CMV-seropositive.

The chain uses TRBV9 and TRBJ2-1; 8 bases map to TRBD1. The CDR3 totals 18 residues. The V segment lost 4 bases and the J segment 8 bases; nucleotides outside the gene matches: 20. Germline assignment: CDR1 SGDLS and CDR2 YYNGEE. As DNA, the CDR3 is TGTGCCAGCAGCCTTAGAGCTGACAGGGGCCCAAGTCGGGATGAGCAGTTCTTC. Amino acid sequence: CASSLRADRGPSRDEQFF.

This rearrangement joins TRBV9 to TRBJ2-5; D possibly corresponds to TRBD1 (5 bases). The CDR3 is made up of 15 amino acids. CDR1 is SGDLS and CDR2 is YYNGEE in the germline V gene. Trimming pared 0 bases from V and 9 bases from J, leaving 18 bases between. CDR3 loop: CASSVDGSREGPQYF. CDR3 DNA sequence: TGTGCCAGCAGCGTAGATGGTAGCAGGGAAGGGCCCCAGTACTTC.

The CDR3 sequence is CATGGAFDEKLFF. The CDR3 coding sequence is TGTGCCACAGGGGGCGCGTTTGATGAAAAACTGTTTTTT. The chain joins TRBV28 to TRBJ1-4; 8 bases match TRBD1. The trim removed 10 bases at V and 6 bases at J, leaving 7 bases unmatched. This CDR3 has 13 amino acids. Germline V gives CDR1 MDHEN, CDR2 SYDVKM. Full variable domain (missing parts from reference TRBV28 and TRBJ1-4): DVKVTQSSRYLVKRTGEKVFLECVQDMDHENMFWYRQDPGLGLRLIYFSYDVKMKEKGDIPEGYSVSREKKERFSLILESASTNQTSMYLCATGGAFDEKLFFGSGTQLSVL.

This clone appeared once. The chain uses TRBV2 and TRBJ1-2, with 11 positions matching TRBD1. Germline CDR1 SNHLY, CDR2 FYNNEI. There are 15 residues in the CDR3. V dropped 4 bases and J dropped 3; count of bases not matched to a gene: 4. The CDR3 sequence is CASSGTGGFDYGYTF. In DNA form, the CDR3 reads TGTGCCAGCAGTGGGACAGGGGGCTTCGACTATGGCTACACCTTC.

The gene calls are TRBV7-6 and TRBJ2-3, with 9 bases that match TRBD1. CDR1 is SGHVS and CDR2 is FNYEAQ in the germline V gene. This CDR3 is 16 amino acids long. The V segment lost 5 bases and the J segment 4 bases; nucleotides outside the gene matches: 10. CDR3 residues: CASSGPGQGAPDTQYF. The DNA of the CDR3 is TGTGCCAGCAGCGGACCGGGACAGGGAGCCCCAGATACGCAGTATTTT. Full variable domain (rest looked up from reference TRBV7-6 and TRBJ2-3): GAGVSQSPRYKVTKRGQDVALRCDPISGHVSLYWYRQALGQGPEFLTYFNYEAQQDKSGLPNDRFSAERPEGSISTLTIQRTEQRDSAMYRCASSGPGQGAPDTQYFGPGTRLTVL.

In this sample, this clone turned up once. The V gene is TRBV5-1, the J gene TRBJ1-1, with no clear D. From germline, CDR1 is SGHRS and CDR2 YFSETQ. There are 13 residues in the CDR3. Trimming cost V 4 bases and J 5 bases, with 12 bases left between them. The DNA for the CDR3 is TGCGCCAGCAGCGAAAAATGGCGGACTGAAGCTTTCTTT. It is translated as CASSEKWRTEAFF. The variable domain in full, with the rest retrieved from reference TRBV5-1 and TRBJ1-1, is KAGVTQTPRYLIKTRGQQVTLSCSPISGHRSVSWYQQTPGQGLQFLFEYFSETQRNKGNFPGRFSGRQFSNSRSEMNVSTLELGDSALYLCASSEKWRTEAFFGQGTRLTVV.

This chain connects TRBV30 to TRBJ1-3; D remains unclear. Germline CDR1 and CDR2: GTSNPN and SVGIG (reference sequence). The CDR3 has 12 amino acids. The V and J ends lost 3 bases and 4 bases respectively, with 7 bases between them. The CDR3 is CAWSPVGNTIYF. The CDR3 DNA reads TGTGCCTGGAGCCCTGTAGGAAACACCATATATTTT.

V gene TRBV27 combines with J gene TRBJ2-7, with D maybe TRBD2 (6 bases). Per the germline V gene, CDR1 is MNHEY and CDR2 is SMNVEV (reference sequence). The CDR3 has 14 amino acids. V was pared by 6 bases and J by 3 bases, with 15 bases between. CDR3 sequence (DNA): TGTGCCAGCAGCCGCGGGAACTTTCACTACGAGCAGTACTTC. Its translation is CASSRGNFHYEQYF.